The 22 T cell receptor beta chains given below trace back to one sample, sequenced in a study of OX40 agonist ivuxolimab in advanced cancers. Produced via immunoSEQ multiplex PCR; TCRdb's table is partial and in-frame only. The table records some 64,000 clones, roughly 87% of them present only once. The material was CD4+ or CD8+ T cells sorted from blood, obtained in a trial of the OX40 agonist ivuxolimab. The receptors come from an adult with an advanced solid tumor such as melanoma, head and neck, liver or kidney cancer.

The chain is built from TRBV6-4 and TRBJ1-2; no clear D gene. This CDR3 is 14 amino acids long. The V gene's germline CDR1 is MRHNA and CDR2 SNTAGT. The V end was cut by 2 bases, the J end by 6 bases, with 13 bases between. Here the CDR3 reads CASSDPGTVNGYTF. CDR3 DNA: TGTGCCAGCAGTGACCCCGGCACAGTGAATGGCTACACCTTC.

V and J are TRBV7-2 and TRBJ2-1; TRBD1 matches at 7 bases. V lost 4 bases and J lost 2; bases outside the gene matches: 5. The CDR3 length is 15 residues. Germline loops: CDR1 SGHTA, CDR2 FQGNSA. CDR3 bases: TGTGCCAGCAGCTCACACGGGACAGCCTACAATGAGCAGTTCTTC. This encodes CASSSHGTAYNEQFF.

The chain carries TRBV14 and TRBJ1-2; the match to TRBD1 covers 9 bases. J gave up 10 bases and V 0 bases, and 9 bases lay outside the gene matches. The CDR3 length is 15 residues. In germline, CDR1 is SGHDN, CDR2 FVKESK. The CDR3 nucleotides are TGTGCCAGCAGCCAAGATGGGACAGGGTCGATTCTCTACACCTTC. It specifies CASSQDGTGSILYTF. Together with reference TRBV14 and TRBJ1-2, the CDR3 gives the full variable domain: EAGVTQFPSHSVIEKGQTVTLRCDPISGHDNLYWYRRVMGKEIKFLLHFVKESKQDESGMPNNRFLAERTGGTYSTLKVQPAELEDSGVYFCASSQDGTGSILYTFGSGTRLTVV.

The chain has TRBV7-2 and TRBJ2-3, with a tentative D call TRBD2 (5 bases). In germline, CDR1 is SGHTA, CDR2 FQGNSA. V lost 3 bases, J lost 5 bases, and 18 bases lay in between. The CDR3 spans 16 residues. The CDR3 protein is CASSFGGSGQGDTQYF. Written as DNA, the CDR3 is TGTGCCAGCAGCTTCGGCGGGTCCGGGCAAGGAGATACGCAGTATTTT.

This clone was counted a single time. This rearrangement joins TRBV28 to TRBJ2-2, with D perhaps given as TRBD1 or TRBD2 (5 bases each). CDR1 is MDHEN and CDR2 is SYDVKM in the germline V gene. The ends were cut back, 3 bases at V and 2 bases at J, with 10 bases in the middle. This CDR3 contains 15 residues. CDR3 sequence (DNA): TGTGCCAGCAGTTTGGGGACGGTAAACACCGGGGAGCTGTTTTTT. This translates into CASSLGTVNTGELFF.

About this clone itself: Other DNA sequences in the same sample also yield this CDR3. Written as DNA, the CDR3 is TGTGCCAGTAGTATAGTGACAGGGGGGTCCAATCAGCCCCAGCATTTT. Translated: CASSIVTGGSNQPQHF. V gene TRBV19 combines with J gene TRBJ1-5, with 9 bases identical to TRBD1. CDR3 length: 16 residues. The ends lost 1 base at V and 3 bases at J; junction bases unmatched: 4. Per the germline V gene, CDR1 is LNHDA and CDR2 is SQIVND (reference sequence).

The CDR3 DNA sequence: TGTGCCAGCTCACCACCGGGCCCCCGGACAACTGAAGCTTTCTTT. It codes for CASSPPGPRTTEAFF. The V call is TRBV18, the J call TRBJ1-1; TRBD1 might be the D (5 bases). From germline, CDR1 is KGHSH and CDR2 LQKENI. Trimming removed 0 bases at V and 5 bases at J, with 13 bases between. The CDR3 contains 15 residues. The full variable domain, completed using reference TRBV18 and TRBJ1-1, is NAGVMQNPRHLVRRRGQEARLRCSPMKGHSHVYWYRQLPEEGLKFMVYLQKENIIDESGMPKERFSAEFPKEGPSILRIQQVVRGDSAAYFCASSPPGPRTTEAFFGQGTRLTVV.

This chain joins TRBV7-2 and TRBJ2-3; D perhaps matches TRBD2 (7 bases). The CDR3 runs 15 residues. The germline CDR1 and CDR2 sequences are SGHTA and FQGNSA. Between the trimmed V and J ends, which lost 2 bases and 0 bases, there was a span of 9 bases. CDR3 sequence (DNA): TGTGCCAGCAGCTTACGGGGGGCCAGCACAGATACGCAGTATTTT. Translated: CASSLRGASTDTQYF. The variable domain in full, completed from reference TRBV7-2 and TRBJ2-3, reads GAGVSQSPSNKVTEKGKDVELRCDPISGHTALYWYRQSLGQGLEFLIYFQGNSAPDKSGLPSDRFSAERTGGSVSTLTIQRTQQEDSAVYLCASSLRGASTDTQYFGPGTRLTVL.

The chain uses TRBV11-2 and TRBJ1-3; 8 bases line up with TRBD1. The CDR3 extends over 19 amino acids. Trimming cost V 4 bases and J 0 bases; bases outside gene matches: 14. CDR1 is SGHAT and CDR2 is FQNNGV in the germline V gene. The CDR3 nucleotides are TGTGCCAGCAGCTCCAGACTCCGATACGGACAGGGCTCTGGAAACACCATATATTTT. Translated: CASSSRLRYGQGSGNTIYF.

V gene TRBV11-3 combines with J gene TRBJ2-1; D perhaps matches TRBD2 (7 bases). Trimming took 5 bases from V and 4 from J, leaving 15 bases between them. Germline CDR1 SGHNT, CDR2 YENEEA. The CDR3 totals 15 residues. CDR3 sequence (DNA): TGTGCCAGCAGCACCCGGGGGGCATATTACAATGAGCAGTTCTTC. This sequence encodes CASSTRGAYYNEQFF.

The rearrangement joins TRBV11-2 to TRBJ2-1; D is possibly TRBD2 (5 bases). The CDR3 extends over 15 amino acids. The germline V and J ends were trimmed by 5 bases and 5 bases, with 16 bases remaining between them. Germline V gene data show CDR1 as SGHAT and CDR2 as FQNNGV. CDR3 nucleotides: TGTGCCAGCAGCGCCGGGAACCCAGCCCACAATGAGCAGTTCTTC. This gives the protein CASSAGNPAHNEQFF.

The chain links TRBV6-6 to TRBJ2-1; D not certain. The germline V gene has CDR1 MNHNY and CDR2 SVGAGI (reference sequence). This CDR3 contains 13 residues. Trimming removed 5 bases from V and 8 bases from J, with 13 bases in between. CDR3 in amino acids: CASSHLTPDEQFF. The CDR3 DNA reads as TGTGCCAGCAGTCACCTTACCCCGGATGAGCAGTTCTTC.

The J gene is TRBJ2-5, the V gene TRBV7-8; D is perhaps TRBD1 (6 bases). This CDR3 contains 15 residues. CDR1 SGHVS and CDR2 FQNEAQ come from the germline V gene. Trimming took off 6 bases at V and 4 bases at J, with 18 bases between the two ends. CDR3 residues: CASSRTGTDTETQYF. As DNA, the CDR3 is TGTGCCAGCAGTCGTACAGGGACCGACACAGAGACCCAGTACTTC.

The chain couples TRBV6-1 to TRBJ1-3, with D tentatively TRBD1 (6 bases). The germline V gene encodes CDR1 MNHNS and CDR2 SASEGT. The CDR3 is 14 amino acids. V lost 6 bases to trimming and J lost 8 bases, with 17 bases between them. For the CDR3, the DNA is TGTGCCAGCAGCGTTGACAGGTCTGGGGACACCATATATTTT. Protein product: CASSVDRSGDTIYF.

The CDR3 nucleotides are TGTGCCAGTAGTTATGAGGGAACAGATACGCAGTATTTT. This translates into CASSYEGTDTQYF. This chain connects TRBV19 to TRBJ2-3; D might be TRBD2 (5 bases). The CDR3 length is 13 residues. Germline V gives CDR1 LNHDA, CDR2 SQIVND (reference sequence). V shed 5 bases and J shed 3 bases, with 9 bases lying between them.

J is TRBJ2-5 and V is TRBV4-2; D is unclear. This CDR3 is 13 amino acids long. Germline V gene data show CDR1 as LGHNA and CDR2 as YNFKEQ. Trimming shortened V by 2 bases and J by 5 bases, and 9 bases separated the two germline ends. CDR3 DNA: TGTGCCAGCAGCCAATCAACTCGGGAGACCCAGTACTTC. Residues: CASSQSTRETQYF.

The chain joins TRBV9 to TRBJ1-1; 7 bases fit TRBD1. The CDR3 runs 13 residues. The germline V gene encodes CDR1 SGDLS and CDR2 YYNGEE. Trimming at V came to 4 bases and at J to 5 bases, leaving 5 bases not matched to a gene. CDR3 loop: CASSSNRGTEAFF. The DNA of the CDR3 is TGTGCCAGCAGCTCCAACAGGGGTACTGAAGCTTTCTTT.

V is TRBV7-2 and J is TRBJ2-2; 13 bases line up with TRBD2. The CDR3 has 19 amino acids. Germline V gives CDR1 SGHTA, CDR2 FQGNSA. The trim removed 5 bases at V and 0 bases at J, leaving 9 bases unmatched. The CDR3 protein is CASSPHRLAGGSNTGELFF. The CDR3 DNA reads TGTGCCAGCAGCCCCCACCGACTAGCGGGGGGCTCGAACACCGGGGAGCTGTTTTTT.

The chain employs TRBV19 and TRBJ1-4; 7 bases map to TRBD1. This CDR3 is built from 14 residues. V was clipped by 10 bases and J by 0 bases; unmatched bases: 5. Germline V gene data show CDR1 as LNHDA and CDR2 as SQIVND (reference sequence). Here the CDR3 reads CATGQASTNEKLFF. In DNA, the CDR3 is TGTGCCACCGGACAGGCATCAACTAATGAAAAACTGTTTTTT.

The CDR3 DNA reads TGCGCCAGCAGCTTTACCCCTAGCACCTACAATGAGCAGTTCTTC. Encoded protein: CASSFTPSTYNEQFF. The V and J genes are TRBV5-1 and TRBJ2-1, with D possibly being TRBD2 (5 bases). The germline V gene encodes CDR1 SGHRS and CDR2 YFSETQ. The V and J ends lost 2 bases and 2 bases respectively, with 11 bases between them. The CDR3 sequence is 15 residues long.

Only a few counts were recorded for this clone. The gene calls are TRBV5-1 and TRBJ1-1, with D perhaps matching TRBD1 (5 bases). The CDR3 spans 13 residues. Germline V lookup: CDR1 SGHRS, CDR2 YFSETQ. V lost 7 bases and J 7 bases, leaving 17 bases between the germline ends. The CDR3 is CASGQGDTYEAFF. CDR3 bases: TGCGCCAGCGGCCAGGGAGACACCTATGAAGCTTTCTTT.

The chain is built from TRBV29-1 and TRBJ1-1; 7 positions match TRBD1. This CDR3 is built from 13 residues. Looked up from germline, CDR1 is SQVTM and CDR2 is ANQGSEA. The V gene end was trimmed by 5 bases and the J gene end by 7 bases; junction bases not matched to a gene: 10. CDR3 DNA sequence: TGCAGCGTTCGCAGACAGGGCACTGGTGAAGCTTTCTTT. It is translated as CSVRRQGTGEAFF.